This record looks at one TCR beta chain sequence and its context. These data are taken from a study of blood T cell repertoires in COVID-19. Background on the study: Both acute and convalescent COVID-19 samples were obtained from the United States, Italy and Spain. In each case, the material was cDNA or gDNA derived from T cells, B-cell-depleted T cells, or PBMCs.

How the authors handled the data: Amplifying reference gene primers gave estimates of nucleated cell counts. Data came from immunoSEQ multiplex PCR; TCRdb stores just in-frame clones and leaves some out. V and J calls and clone size are given by that table; D and trimming were obtained from the DNA. The sample holds 190,000 or so clones, 87% seen once. The junction had 7 bases not matched to a gene; V was cut back by 5 bases and J by 5 bases. CDR1 is SGHTA, CDR2 FQGNSA, per germline. The CDR3 is made up of 15 amino acids. This rearrangement joins TRBV7-2 to TRBJ2-2; 8 positions match TRBD2. The source material was peripheral blood. This sequence was found in a woman between 18 and 30 years old who had recovered from COVID-19. The CDR3 DNA sequence: TGTGCCAGCAGCCCCCTACTAGCGGCTACCGGGGAGCTGTTTTTT. It codes for CASSPLLAATGELFF.